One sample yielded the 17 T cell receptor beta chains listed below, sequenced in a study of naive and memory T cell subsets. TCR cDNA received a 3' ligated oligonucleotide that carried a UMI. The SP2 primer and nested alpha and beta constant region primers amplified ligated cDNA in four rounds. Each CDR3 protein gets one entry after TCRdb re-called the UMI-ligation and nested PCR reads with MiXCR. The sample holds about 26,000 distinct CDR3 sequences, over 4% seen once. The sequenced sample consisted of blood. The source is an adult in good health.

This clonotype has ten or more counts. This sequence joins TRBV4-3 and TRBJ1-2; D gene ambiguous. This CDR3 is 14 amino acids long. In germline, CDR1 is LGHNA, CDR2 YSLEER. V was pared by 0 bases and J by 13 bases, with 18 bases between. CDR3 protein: CASSQEGTDYGATF. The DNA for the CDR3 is TGCGCCAGCAGCCAAGAGGGTACTGACTATGGCGCCACCTTC.

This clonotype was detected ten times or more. As DNA, the CDR3 is TGTGCCAGCAGCTTCTACAGGGACGATACGCAGTATTTT. Translating gives CASSFYRDDTQYF. The chain carries TRBV7-2 and TRBJ2-3, with D possibly TRBD1 on 6 matching bases. This CDR3 is 13 amino acids long. Germline V gene sequence: CDR1 SGHTA, CDR2 FQGNSA. V was trimmed by 3 bases and J by 6 bases, leaving 10 bases between them.

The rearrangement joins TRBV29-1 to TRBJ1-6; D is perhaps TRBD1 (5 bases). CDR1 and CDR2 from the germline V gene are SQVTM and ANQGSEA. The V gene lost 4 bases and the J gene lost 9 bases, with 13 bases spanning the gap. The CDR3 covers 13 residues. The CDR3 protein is CSVGWFGGSPLHF. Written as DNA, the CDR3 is TGCAGCGTTGGATGGTTTGGGGGTTCACCCCTCCACTTT.

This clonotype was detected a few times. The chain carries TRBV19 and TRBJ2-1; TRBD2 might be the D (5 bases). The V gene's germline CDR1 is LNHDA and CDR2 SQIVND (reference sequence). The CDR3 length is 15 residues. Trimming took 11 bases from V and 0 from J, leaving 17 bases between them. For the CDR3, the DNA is TGTGCCGCTGGGAGTGGTACAAGCTCCTACAATGAGCAGTTCTTC. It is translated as CAAGSGTSSYNEQFF.

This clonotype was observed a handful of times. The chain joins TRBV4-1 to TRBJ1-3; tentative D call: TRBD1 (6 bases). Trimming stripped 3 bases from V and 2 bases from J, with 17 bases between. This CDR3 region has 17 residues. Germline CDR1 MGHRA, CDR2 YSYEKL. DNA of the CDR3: TGCGCCAGCAGCCAGGGGATGGGGGGCAAAGCTGGAAACACCATATATTTT. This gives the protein CASSQGMGGKAGNTIYF.

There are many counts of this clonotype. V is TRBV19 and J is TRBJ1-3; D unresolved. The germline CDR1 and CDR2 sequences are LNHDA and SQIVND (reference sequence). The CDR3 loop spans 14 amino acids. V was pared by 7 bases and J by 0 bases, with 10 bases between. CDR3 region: CASTPGSSGNTIYF. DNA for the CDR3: TGTGCCAGTACCCCCGGAAGCTCTGGAAACACCATATATTTT.

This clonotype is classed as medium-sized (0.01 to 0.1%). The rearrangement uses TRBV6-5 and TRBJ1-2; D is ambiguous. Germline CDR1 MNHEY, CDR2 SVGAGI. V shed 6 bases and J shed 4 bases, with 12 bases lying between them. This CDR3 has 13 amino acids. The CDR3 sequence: CASSPGKLYGYTF. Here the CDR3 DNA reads TGTGCCAGCAGCCCTGGAAAGCTCTATGGCTACACCTTC.

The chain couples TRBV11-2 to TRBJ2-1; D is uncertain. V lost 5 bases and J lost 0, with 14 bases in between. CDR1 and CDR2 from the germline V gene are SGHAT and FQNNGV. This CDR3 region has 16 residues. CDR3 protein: CASSGLKSSSYNEQFF. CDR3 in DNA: TGTGCCAGCAGCGGATTGAAGTCGAGCTCCTACAATGAGCAGTTCTTC.

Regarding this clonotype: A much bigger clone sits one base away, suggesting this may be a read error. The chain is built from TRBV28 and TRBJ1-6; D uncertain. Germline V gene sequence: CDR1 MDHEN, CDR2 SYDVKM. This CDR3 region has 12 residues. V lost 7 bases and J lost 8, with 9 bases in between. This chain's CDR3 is CASTSCYSPLHF. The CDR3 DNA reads TGTGCCAGCACGAGTTGTTATTCACCCCTCCACTTT.

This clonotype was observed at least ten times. The DNA for the CDR3 is TGTGCCAGCAGCTTAAGGATAGCGGCCCTTGGCACAGATACGCAGTATTTT. Translated, it gives CASSLRIAALGTDTQYF. The rearrangement joins TRBV7-3 to TRBJ2-3; D may be TRBD2 (6 bases). V was trimmed by 1 base and J by 1 base, leaving 15 bases between them. The CDR3 is made up of 17 amino acids. Germline CDR1 is SGHTA and CDR2 is FQGTGA.

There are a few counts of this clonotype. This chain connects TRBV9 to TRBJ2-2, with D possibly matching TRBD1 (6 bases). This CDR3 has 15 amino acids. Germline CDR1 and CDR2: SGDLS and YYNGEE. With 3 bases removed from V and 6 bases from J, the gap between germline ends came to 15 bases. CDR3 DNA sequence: TGTGCCAGCAGCGCTACAGGGTGGAGGTCCGGGGAGCTGTTTTTT. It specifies CASSATGWRSGELFF.

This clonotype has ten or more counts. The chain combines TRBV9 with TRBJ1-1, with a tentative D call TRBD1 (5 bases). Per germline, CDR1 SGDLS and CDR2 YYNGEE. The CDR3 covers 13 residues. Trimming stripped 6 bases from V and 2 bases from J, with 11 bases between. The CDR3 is CASNKGPNTEAFF. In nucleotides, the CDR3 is TGTGCCAGCAACAAGGGACCCAACACTGAAGCTTTCTTT.

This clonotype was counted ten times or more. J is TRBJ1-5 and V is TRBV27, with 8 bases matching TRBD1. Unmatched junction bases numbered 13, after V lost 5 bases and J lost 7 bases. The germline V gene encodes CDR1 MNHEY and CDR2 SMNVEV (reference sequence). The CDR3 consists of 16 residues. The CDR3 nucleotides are TGTGCCAGCAGTCCCTCACAGGGGGAGGTTAGACAGCCCCAGCATTTT. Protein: CASSPSQGEVRQPQHF.

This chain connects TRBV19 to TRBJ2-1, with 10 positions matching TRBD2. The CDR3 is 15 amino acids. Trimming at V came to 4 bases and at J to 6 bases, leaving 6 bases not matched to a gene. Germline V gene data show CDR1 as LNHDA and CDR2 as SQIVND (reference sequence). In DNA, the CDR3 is TGTGCCAGTAGTACGGGACTAGCGATACGCAATGAGCAGTTCTTC. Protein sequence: CASSTGLAIRNEQFF.

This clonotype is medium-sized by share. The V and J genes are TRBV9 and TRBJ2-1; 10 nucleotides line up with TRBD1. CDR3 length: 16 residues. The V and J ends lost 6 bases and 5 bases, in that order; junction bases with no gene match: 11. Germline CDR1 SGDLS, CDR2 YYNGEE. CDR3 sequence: CASTLAKDRGDNEQFF. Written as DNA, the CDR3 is TGTGCCAGCACCCTAGCCAAGGACAGGGGGGACAATGAGCAGTTCTTC.

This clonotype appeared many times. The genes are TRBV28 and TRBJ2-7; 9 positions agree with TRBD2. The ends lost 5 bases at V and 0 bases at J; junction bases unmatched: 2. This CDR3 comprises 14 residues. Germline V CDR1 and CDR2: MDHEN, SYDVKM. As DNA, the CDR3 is TGTGCCAGCAGTGGAGCGGGAGGCTCCTACGAGCAGTACTTC. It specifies CASSGAGGSYEQYF. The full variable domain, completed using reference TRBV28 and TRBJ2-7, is DVKVTQSSRYLVKRTGEKVFLECVQDMDHENMFWYRQDPGLGLRLIYFSYDVKMKEKGDIPEGYSVSREKKERFSLILESASTNQTSMYLCASSGAGGSYEQYFGPGTRLTVT.

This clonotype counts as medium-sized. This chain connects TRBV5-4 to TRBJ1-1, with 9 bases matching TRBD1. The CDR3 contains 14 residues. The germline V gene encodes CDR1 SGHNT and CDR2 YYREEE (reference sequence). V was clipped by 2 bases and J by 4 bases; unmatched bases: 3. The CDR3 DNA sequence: TGTGCCAGCAGCTTCCGGGACAGGGTCACTGAAGCTTTCTTT. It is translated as CASSFRDRVTEAFF.